These 20 T cell receptor beta chains were all obtained from the same sample, sequenced in a study of read filtering for tumor transcriptome and immune sequencing. Molecular barcoded adaptors covering alpha/delta and beta/gamma chains were used on about 390 ng RNA. TCRdb re-derived calls from the reads in MiXCR, one entry per CDR3 protein. Of about 38,000 distinct CDR3 sequences listed, roughly 13% are singletons. Source material: a population of CD138-negative cells sorted from bone marrow. These receptor sequences come from a donor at least 40 years old with multiple myeloma.

This clonotype was seen a few times. The chain joins TRBV3-1 to TRBJ1-5, with D possibly TRBD1 on 6 matching bases. CDR3 length equals 15 residues. The ends were cut back, 0 bases at V and 3 bases at J, with 9 bases in the middle. Germline V gives CDR1 LGHDT, CDR2 YNNKEL (reference sequence). The CDR3 sequence is CASSQDRTVNQPQHF. The CDR3 DNA is TGTGCCAGCAGCCAAGACCGGACAGTCAATCAGCCCCAGCATTTT.

This clonotype occurred many times. The V gene is TRBV19, the J gene TRBJ2-2; D assignment may be TRBD1 or TRBD2 (6 bases each). With 2 bases removed from V and 1 base from J, the gap between germline ends came to 11 bases. Per germline, CDR1 LNHDA and CDR2 SQIVND (reference sequence). This CDR3 has 16 amino acids. The CDR3 DNA reads TGTGCCAGTAGTATATGGGGGGCGGAGAACACCGGGGAGCTGTTTTTT. Its protein product is CASSIWGAENTGELFF.

This clonotype was observed many times. This sequence joins TRBV11-2 and TRBJ2-3; maybe TRBD2 (6 bases). The germline V gene encodes CDR1 SGHAT and CDR2 FQNNGV. The V end was cut by 3 bases, the J end by 1 base, with 11 bases between. The CDR3 loop spans 15 amino acids. Here the CDR3 reads CASSFRPSGTDTQYF. CDR3 DNA: TGTGCCAGCAGCTTTCGGCCTAGCGGCACAGATACGCAGTATTTT.

This clonotype was seen at least ten times. The rearrangement uses TRBV7-2 and TRBJ2-3; D is unclear. CDR3 length equals 12 residues. V was shortened by 5 bases and J by 2 bases, with 5 bases between the two germline ends. Germline assignment: CDR1 SGHTA and CDR2 FQGNSA. In nucleotides, the CDR3 is TGTGCCAGCAGCCCTCCCACAGATACGCAGTATTTT. The encoded protein is CASSPPTDTQYF.

Concerning this clonotype itself: At one end the junction does not follow the germline gene, possibly because of a read error. The genes are TRBV15 and TRBJ2-5; D is unresolved. CDR3 length: 14 residues. Germline loops: CDR1 LNHNV, CDR2 YYDKDF (reference sequence). This CDR3 reads CATSRVSDQETQYF. For the CDR3, the DNA is TGTGCCACCAGCAGAGTGTCAGATCAGGAGACACAGTACTTC.

The V call is TRBV7-9, the J call TRBJ2-5; D tentatively fits TRBD1 or TRBD2 (5 bases each). The V end was cut by 2 bases, the J end by 5 bases, with 15 bases between. Germline V gene lookup returns CDR1 SEHNR and CDR2 FQNEAQ (reference sequence). This CDR3 region has 15 residues. CDR3 in amino acids: CASSLYVGRDETQYF. In nucleotides, the CDR3 is TGTGCCAGCAGCTTATATGTGGGCAGGGACGAGACCCAGTACTTC.

DNA for the CDR3: TGTGCCAGCAGGTCGGGACTAGCGGGAACCTACGAGCAGTACTTC. This sequence encodes CASRSGLAGTYEQYF. The V gene is TRBV28, the J gene TRBJ2-7, with 13 bases lining up with TRBD2. Germline loops: CDR1 MDHEN, CDR2 SYDVKM. The V and J ends lost 6 bases and 2 bases, in that order; junction bases with no gene match: 4. This CDR3 is 15 amino acids long.

This clonotype was observed at least ten times. The rearrangement joins TRBV7-2 to TRBJ1-1; D may be TRBD1 (6 bases). The CDR3 has 16 amino acids. V was clipped by 0 bases and J by 3 bases, with 14 bases between them. From germline, CDR1 is SGHTA and CDR2 FQGNSA. The CDR3 protein is CASSLAGGGGYTEAFF. CDR3 bases: TGTGCCAGCAGCTTAGCTGGGGGCGGGGGTTACACTGAAGCTTTCTTT.

In its sample, this clonotype ranks as medium-sized. A junction boundary mismatches the germline segment, possibly from a read error. The chain joins TRBV5-1 to TRBJ2-1; 13 nucleotides match TRBD2. CDR1 is SGHRS, CDR2 YFSETQ, per germline. This CDR3 has 15 residues. CDR3 sequence: CASTLRLAGGDEQFF. The CDR3 bases are TGCGCCAGCACCTTGAGACTAGCGGGAGGAGATGAGCAGTTCTTC. The variable domain in full, completed from reference TRBV5-1 and TRBJ2-1, reads KAGVTQTPRYLIKTRGQQVTLSCSPISGHRSVSWYQQTPGQGLQFLFEYFSETQRNKGNFPGRFSGRQFSNSRSEMNVSTLELGDSALYLCASTLRLAGGDEQFFGPGTRLTVL.

A remark on this clonotype: A much larger clone differs from this one at a single base, so this may be a read error. CDR3 nucleotide sequence: TGTGCCAGCAGTTACTCGACAGGGGTAAACACTGAAACTTTCTTT. Translating gives CASSYSTGVNTETFF. The J gene is TRBJ1-1, the V gene TRBV6-1, with TRBD1 matching over 8 bases. Germline V gives CDR1 MNHNS, CDR2 SASEGT. The CDR3 spans 15 residues.

This clonotype has a handful of counts. The chain uses TRBV20-1 and TRBJ1-1; 7 bases are shared with TRBD1. Unmatched junction bases numbered 17, after V lost 3 bases and J lost 4 bases. This CDR3 region has 17 residues. Germline V lookup: CDR1 DFQATT, CDR2 SNEGSKA (reference sequence). CDR3 amino acids: CSASPGEGGKGSTEAFF. The CDR3 DNA sequence: TGCAGTGCTAGCCCCGGCGAAGGGGGCAAGGGTAGCACTGAAGCTTTCTTT.

The chain employs TRBV7-2 and TRBJ1-1; no reliable D call. V dropped 5 bases and J dropped 0 bases, with 10 bases sitting between them. The CDR3 has 14 residues. Germline loops: CDR1 SGHTA, CDR2 FQGNSA. CDR3 bases: TGTGCCAGCAGCCCCCAGCAGTTGAACACTGAAGCTTTCTTT. Its translation is CASSPQQLNTEAFF.

Only a few counts were recorded for this clonotype. A read error may be the cause here, since a much bigger clone is one base away. The chain joins TRBV11-2 to TRBJ2-3; D may be TRBD2 (5 bases). V shed 9 bases and J shed 4 bases, with 23 bases lying between them. This CDR3 contains 16 residues. Germline V CDR1 and CDR2: SGHAT, FQNNGV. This CDR3 is CASNKRGKVYPDTQYF. CDR3 bases: TGTGCCAGTAACAAACGGGGAAAGGTGTACCCAGATACGCAGTATTTT.

The rearrangement links TRBV30 to TRBJ1-6; no clear D. Germline loops: CDR1 GTSNPN, CDR2 SVGIG (reference sequence). V dropped 2 bases and J dropped 7 bases, with 9 bases sitting between them. There are 13 residues in the CDR3. The CDR3 here is CAWSTAYNSPLHF. The DNA of the CDR3 is TGTGCCTGGAGTACGGCTTACAATTCACCCCTCCACTTT. The whole variable domain, filled in from reference TRBV30 and TRBJ1-6, reads SQTIHQWPATLVQPVGSPLSLECTVEGTSNPNLYWYRQAAGRGLQLLFYSVGIGQISSEVPQNLSASRPQDRQFILSSKKLLLSDSGFYLCAWSTAYNSPLHFGNGTRLTVT.

The genes are TRBV11-2 and TRBJ2-5; 12 nucleotides line up with TRBD2. CDR1 and CDR2 (germline): SGHAT, FQNNGV. V dropped 4 bases and J dropped 5; count of bases not matched to a gene: 5. This CDR3 comprises 15 residues. CDR3 nucleotides: TGTGCCAGCAGCTCACTAGCGGGAGGAAGGGAGACCCAGTACTTC. Its protein is CASSSLAGGRETQYF.

This clonotype turned up a few times. The CDR3 reads CASIGFTYEQYF. The DNA for the CDR3 is TGTGCCAGCATCGGATTCACCTACGAGCAGTACTTC. The genes are TRBV21-1 and TRBJ2-7. TRBV21-1 constitutes a pseudogene. This CDR3 is 12 amino acids long.

This clonotype was counted ten times or more. J is TRBJ2-5 and V is TRBV20-1, with 8 bases identical to TRBD2. In germline, CDR1 is DFQATT, CDR2 SNEGSKA (reference sequence). The CDR3 sequence is 14 residues long. Trimming took 5 bases from V and 7 from J; bases not matched to a gene: 12. The CDR3 is CSAPSGTSIGTQYF. The DNA of the CDR3 is TGCAGTGCTCCTTCCGGGACTAGTATCGGGACCCAGTACTTC.

This clonotype was recorded at least ten times. The chain couples TRBV2 to TRBJ2-5, with D possibly matching TRBD1 (6 bases). The V end was cut by 5 bases, the J end by 2 bases, with 18 bases between. Germline CDR1 is SNHLY and CDR2 is FYNNEI. CDR3 size: 16 residues. The CDR3: CASSLPGHRKQETQYF. CDR3 nucleotide sequence: TGTGCCAGCAGTTTACCGGGACATAGGAAGCAAGAGACCCAGTACTTC.

This clonotype was detected many times. V and J are TRBV20-1 and TRBJ2-7; D is unclear. Trimming removed 3 bases at V and 0 bases at J, with 6 bases between. Looked up from germline, CDR1 is DFQATT and CDR2 is SNEGSKA (reference sequence). CDR3 length: 12 amino acids. The CDR3 reads CSASYVSYEQYF. The CDR3 nucleotides read TGCAGTGCTAGCTACGTCTCCTACGAGCAGTACTTC.

This clonotype was seen many times. V gene TRBV28 combines with J gene TRBJ2-3; D might be TRBD2 (6 bases). The V gene lost 6 bases and the J gene lost 6 bases, with 13 bases spanning the gap. This CDR3 contains 13 residues. CDR1 and CDR2 (germline): MDHEN, SYDVKM. CDR3 region: CASSLRRADTQYF. The CDR3 bases are TGTGCCAGCAGCCTGCGGAGGGCTGATACGCAGTATTTT.